This TCR beta chain was sequenced during a study of cytomegalovirus exposure and HLA in healthy donors (dated by TCRdb to about 2017). Concerning the study at large: An earlier analysis of some 600 of the donors reported 276 Gb of sequence data and around 100 million unique TCR beta sequences obtained from about 179 million T cells. The T cell repertoires of roughly 660 subjects were profiled by immunosequencing and related to cytomegalovirus serostatus. The number of typed donors differed by locus: about 620-640 for A, B, C, DRB1 and DQB1; 500 to 550 for DQA1; 606 for DPA1; and around 450 for DPB1. An earlier analysis of 500 to 650 of the donors applied high-throughput TCR beta sequencing to assess whether each TCR beta V gene segment acted as functional or pseudogenic. The study aimed to test whether cataloging public T cell receptors could reveal signatures of past pathogen exposure. In a later genetic analysis, genome-wide SNP genotypes for about 65% of the roughly 700 donors were used, and that subset was treated as a discovery cohort. Among the roughly 400 genotyped donors, under 90% belonged to the genetic ancestry cluster associated with self-reported Caucasian donors. HLA typing covered class I and class II loci at four-digit resolution. To study patterns of TCR occurrence, a later analysis re-analyzed previously published TCR beta repertoires from just over 650 donors and added high-resolution HLA genotyping. All discovery cohort repertoires had been generated on a single sequencing platform. An early release covering 500 to 750 HLA-typed donors comprised 250 to 350 gigabases of sequencing data and 85 million or so unique TCR sequences. On average, 235,054 unique TCR beta nucleotide sequences were sequenced per donor among some 430 genotyped donors of the cohort, with roughly 18% of those sequences being non-productive. Donor age, sex, ethnicity and CMV serostatus were compiled alongside the repertoire data. In addition to the first cohort of around 670 subjects, a separate validation cohort of 130 or so different subjects was used. Rather than drawing on any new phenotypic data, the later analysis identified candidate immune exposures from TCR beta sequences and the way those sequences occurred across donors. Because of strong linkage in the cohort, a handful of DR-DQ haplotypes were treated as single units for association and clustering. High-throughput TCR immunosequencing, statistical association of individual TCRs with disease status, and machine learning were combined to predict cytomegalovirus infection status. Broad study findings and their caveats: A further reported finding was that TCR beta sequences accurately predicted the HLA-A and HLA-B alleles for most subjects in the first cohort. An association between a missense DCLRE1C variant and V-gene and J-gene trimming of TCR beta chains was found in a later genetic analysis and replicated in an independent cohort. The earlier analysis of 587 of the donors excluded some 16 rarely observed V segments, including chromosome 9 orphons, because counts were too low. This cohort had only TCR beta chains sequenced, and the lack of alpha or paired-chain data limited which features could be detected. Strong co-occurrence of HLA alleles, especially DR and DQ, made assigning TCR associations to individual alleles difficult. In both the original and validation cohorts, the classifier was reported to diagnose cytomegalovirus status with high specificity and sensitivity. While some public TCRs were present in many individuals, most TCR sequences turned up only very rarely across donors. According to a later genetic analysis, donors in an Asian-associated ancestry cluster had fewer N-insertions in productive TCRs than the approximately 630-donor mean. In an earlier analysis of fewer than 750 of the donors, most TCR beta V segments were observed in productive rearrangements about 90% or about 30% of the time, broadly matching IMGT annotations. A later analysis found that TCR association rates varied across HLA loci, with DRB1 alleles showing the most associated TCRs and HLA-C alleles the fewest. Sequencing depth was assumed to be roughly uniform across donors in the presence/absence analyses, though that assumption may not hold. A cluster of highly shared sequence variants was judged likely to represent a technical artifact of the sequencing pipeline. Because some donors lacked HLA typing at each locus, the association tests relied only on the typed subset. According to the authors, the approach could potentially be generalized to other disease states and immunological phenotypes. A later analysis found that most CMV-associated TCR beta chains appeared HLA-restricted, with HLA associations seemingly driven largely by CMV exposure. Some IMGT-functional V segments, including TRBV6-2 and TRBV6-3, could not be distinguished by the 87-base-pair reads and were therefore excluded. At a false discovery rate of 0.05, a later analysis linked roughly 17,000 TCR beta sequences to specific HLA alleles. In the study, approximately 160 TCR beta chains were listed as associated with cytomegalovirus. Linkage disequilibrium might explain the correlated functional status among segregating V segments, but an unknown experimental factor could not be ruled out. For the cohort, immune exposure information was limited to CMV serostatus. Several of the top co-occurrence clusters appeared to be linked to parvovirus B19, influenza, CMV and Epstein-Barr virus, according to a later analysis. Three of the identified cytomegalovirus-associated TCR beta chains were confirmed in vitro to be specific for cytomegalovirus antigens. In a later analysis, HLA-associated TCR beta chains were found to be more clonally expanded and to have lower generation probabilities than equally common non-associated chains.

For this clone: Its antigen remains unidentified. Base qualities are not recorded, but no much larger clone differs from it by a single base.

The germline V gene (reference sequence) specifies LNHDA as CDR1 and SQIVND as CDR2. From V the trimming removes 6 bases and from J it removes 8 bases, while the gene matches leave 7 bases of the junction unaccounted for. The CDR3 goes from the cysteine to the phenylalanine over 13 residues. The kept DNA is CDR3 alone, 39 bases in frame from the first base. The method behind the library was the immunoSEQ multiplex PCR assay. The multiplex PCR relied on a mix of 60 forward primers for TCR Vbeta segments and 13 reverse primers for TCR Jbeta segments. The CDR3 region of rearranged TCR beta genes was amplified from genomic DNA with a multiplex PCR assay. On the Illumina HiSeq System, the amplified TCR beta libraries were sequenced as 87-base-pair reads. Regarding the original processing steps: A later analysis tallied approximately 87 million unique TCR beta chains across the 650 to 750 repertoires, and some 10 million of those chains were shared by two or more donors. To remove PCR and sequencing errors, raw reads were error-corrected and collapsed into unique sequences using a nearest-neighbor algorithm that merged closely related sequences. Alignment of CDR3 sequences to IMGT reference sequences was used to assign V, D and J gene segments. For a sequence to be retained, at least a six-nucleotide match to both a V gene segment and a J gene segment was required. Rearrangements were classified as productive when the CDR3 lacked stop codons and remained in frame with V and J, and all other rearrangements were classified as non-productive. CDR3 was defined according to IMGT convention as the region running from the second conserved V-encoded cysteine to the conserved J-encoded phenylalanine. Sequences without an unambiguous match to a single V gene segment were excluded from the earlier analysis of 450 to 650 of the donors. An earlier analysis of 500 to 600 of the donors classified V segments as functional when productive rearrangements were above 56.7% and as segregating when the standard deviation between donors was above 5%. To diagnose cytomegalovirus status from the catalog of TCR beta chain sequences, a statistical classification framework was built. In a later analysis, TCR nucleotide sequences were compared against IMGT/GENE-DB human TR gene sequences so that V and J genes could be assigned. A later analysis assigned CDR3 sequences and most-parsimonious VDJ recombination scenarios with the TCRdist pipeline. In a later analysis, each TCR beta chain was defined by its CDR3 amino acid sequence together with its V-gene family, and reads without a unique V-gene family were excluded. A later analysis removed nearly 600 highly shared, low-generation-probability nucleotide sequences to deal with suspected cross-contamination and a sequencing artifact. In a later analysis, a clonal expansion index was calculated for each public chain from normalized within-repertoire ranks of inferred template counts. A later analysis computed generation probabilities with a VDJ recombination model fitted to out-of-frame rearrangements, and checked the results against IGoR. In a later analysis, TCR-TCR, TCR-HLA and TCR-CMV co-occurrence was scored with hypergeometric tests, and a repertoire-size bias correction was applied to TCR pairs. A later analysis estimated false discovery rates by permuting HLA or CMV assignments 20 times. A later analysis grouped co-occurring TCRs with DBSCAN, adding TCRdist sequence similarity when clustering within HLA-allele-positive subsets. Co-occurrence clustering excluded repertoires with fewer than 30,000 or more than 120,000 public chains, plus five with anomalous nucleotide sharing. Imported from immuneACCESS, the table was reduced by TCRdb to in-frame sequences with V and J called. These copies leave out some clones; in studies compared against another copy, an unresolved V gene accounts for under half, and the cause of the remainder is not known. V, J and clone size derive from that table, while D and trimming were established from the DNA sequence. Here the sample has about 160,000 clones; 55% to 80% occur a single time. 6% to 8.5% of the sample comes from the top ten.

In total, roughly 670 healthy bone marrow donors made up the cohort. At the time of sampling, every cohort member was nominally healthy, though immune exposures that went unrecorded were likely present. The donor was CMV seropositive and was included in the group of 250 to 300 seropositive cohort members. Every donor gave a peripheral blood sample, and the peripheral blood mononuclear cells from that sample were used for TCR beta sequencing. Genomic DNA extraction from the blood cell samples was performed with the Qiagen DNeasy Blood Extraction Kit. The sequence links TRBV19 to TRBJ1-2, and TRBD1 matches 9 of the central bases. Sample: PBMCs. The clonotype comes from a woman in her fifties or sixties in good health and CMV-seropositive. The DNA sequence reads TGTGCCAGTAGACCGGGACAGGGAGGAGGCTACACCTTC. This codes for CASRPGQGGGYTF.